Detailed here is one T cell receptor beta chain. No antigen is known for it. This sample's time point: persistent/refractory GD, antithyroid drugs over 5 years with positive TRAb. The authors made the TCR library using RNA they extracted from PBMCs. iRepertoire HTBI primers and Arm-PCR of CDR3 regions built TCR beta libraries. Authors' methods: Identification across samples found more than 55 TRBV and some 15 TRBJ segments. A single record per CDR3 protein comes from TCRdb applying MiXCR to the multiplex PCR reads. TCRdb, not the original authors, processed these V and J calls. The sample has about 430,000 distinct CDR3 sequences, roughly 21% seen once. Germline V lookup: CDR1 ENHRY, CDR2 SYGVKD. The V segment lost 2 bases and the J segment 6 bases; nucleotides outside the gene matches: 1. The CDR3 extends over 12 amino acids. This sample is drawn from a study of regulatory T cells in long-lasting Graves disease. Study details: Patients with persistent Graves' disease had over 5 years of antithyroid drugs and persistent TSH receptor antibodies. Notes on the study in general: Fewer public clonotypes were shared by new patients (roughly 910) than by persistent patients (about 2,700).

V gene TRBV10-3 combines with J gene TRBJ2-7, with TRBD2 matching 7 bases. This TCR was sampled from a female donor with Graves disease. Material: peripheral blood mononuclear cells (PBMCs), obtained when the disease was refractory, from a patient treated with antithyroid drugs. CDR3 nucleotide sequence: TGTGCCATCAGTGAGAGGACTAGCGAGCAGTACTTC. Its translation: CAISERTSEQYF.